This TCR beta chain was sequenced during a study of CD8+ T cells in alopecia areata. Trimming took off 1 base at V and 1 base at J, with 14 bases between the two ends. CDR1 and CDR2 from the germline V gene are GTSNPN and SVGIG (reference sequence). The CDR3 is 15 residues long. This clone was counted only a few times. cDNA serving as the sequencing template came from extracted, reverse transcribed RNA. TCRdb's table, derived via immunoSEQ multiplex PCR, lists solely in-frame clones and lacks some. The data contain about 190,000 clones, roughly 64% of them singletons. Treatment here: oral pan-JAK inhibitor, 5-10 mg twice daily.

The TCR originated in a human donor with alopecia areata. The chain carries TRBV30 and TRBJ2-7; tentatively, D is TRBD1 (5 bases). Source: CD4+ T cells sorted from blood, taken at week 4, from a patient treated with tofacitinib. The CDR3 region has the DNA TGTGCCTGGAGTGCCTTAGGGGCAGCGTCCTACGAGCAGTACTTC. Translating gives CAWSALGAASYEQYF. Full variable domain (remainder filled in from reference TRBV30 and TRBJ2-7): SQTIHQWPATLVQPVGSPLSLECTVEGTSNPNLYWYRQAAGRGLQLLFYSVGIGQISSEVPQNLSASRPQDRQFILSSKKLLLSDSGFYLCAWSALGAASYEQYFGPGTRLTVT.